The TCR beta chain under discussion was sequenced for a study of PD-L1 blockade in urothelial cancer. Turning to the study itself: Analysis of blood occurred 3 weeks (second dose) and 6 weeks after treatment start. Study-wide results and caveats: By 3 weeks, tumor-associated blood clones had expanded more in durable-benefit patients.

The time point denotes: peripheral blood 6 weeks after treatment start. As to this clone: The antigen is undetermined.

Sequencing was performed with immunoSEQ multiplex PCR; in TCRdb, only in-frame clones are kept and a portion is missing. The top ten clones hold about 11% of a sample with under 70,000 clones, roughly 86% of them seen once. The CDR3 covers 13 residues. Germline CDR1 reads SGHKS; CDR2 reads YYEKEE (reference sequence). Trimming cost V 1 base and J 0 bases, with 4 bases left between them. Sequencing was performed on PBMCs, taken around atezolizumab (anti-PD-L1) treatment. This sequence originates from a man aged 60 to 69 with urothelial cancer. The chain is built from TRBV5-5 and TRBJ1-1; D uncertain. The CDR3 DNA reads TGTGCCAGCAGCTTGACAGTGAACACTGAAGCTTTCTTT. Translation gives CASSLTVNTEAFF. The variable domain in full, with the rest retrieved from reference TRBV5-5 and TRBJ1-1, is DAGVTQSPTHLIKTRGQQVTLRCSPISGHKSVSWYQQVLGQGPQFIFQYYEKEERGRGNFPDRFSARQFPNYSSELNVNALLLGDSALYLCASSLTVNTEAFFGQGTRLTVV.